The 19 T cell receptor beta chains below all came from one sample that was sequenced in a study of blood T cell repertoires in COVID-19. Clones were read by immunoSEQ multiplex PCR, and TCRdb kept only the in-frame ones, dropping some. Of 350,000 to 500,000 clones in the sample, around nine tenths are singletons; the top ten hold 0.8% to 0.85%. The specimen sequenced was peripheral blood. The receptors derive from a man aged 18-30 years with COVID-19, enrolled during active disease.

The V gene is TRBV6-6, the J gene TRBJ2-7; 7 nucleotides agree with TRBD1. There are 15 residues in the CDR3. The trim removed 5 bases at V and 3 bases at J, leaving 10 bases unmatched. Germline loops: CDR1 MNHNY, CDR2 SVGAGI (reference sequence). CDR3 nucleotides: TGTGCCAGCAGTCCTACCGAGGGGGCCCACTACGAGCAGTACTTC. It is translated as CASSPTEGAHYEQYF.

The gene calls are TRBV29-1 and TRBJ2-3; 10 positions agree with TRBD2. With V trimmed by 6 bases and J by 7 bases, 7 bases remained unmatched. The CDR3 spans 13 residues. The germline CDR1 and CDR2 sequences are SQVTM and ANQGSEA. The CDR3 spells CSVTSGIINTQYF. As DNA, the CDR3 is TGCAGCGTAACTAGCGGGATTATAAATACGCAGTATTTT.

Only one count was recorded for this clone. This chain uses TRBV3-1 (or the pseudogene TRBV3-2) with TRBJ2-5, with 14 bases fitting TRBD2. The ends lost 5 bases at V and 2 bases at J; junction bases unmatched: 1. Germline values: CDR1 LGHDT, CDR2 YNNKEL (reference sequence). This CDR3 comprises 15 residues. The CDR3 sequence is CASSWTSGGQETQYF. The CDR3 DNA reads as TGTGCCAGCAGCTGGACTAGCGGGGGGCAAGAGACCCAGTACTTC.

This chain connects TRBV5-1 to TRBJ2-5; 7 nucleotides line up with TRBD2. The CDR3 has 14 residues. Germline assignment: CDR1 SGHRS and CDR2 YFSETQ. The V segment lost 3 bases and the J segment 4 bases; nucleotides outside the gene matches: 6. In DNA, the CDR3 is TGCGCCAGCAGCTGGGGGGGGAATCCAGAGACCCAGTACTTC. Translation: CASSWGGNPETQYF.

CDR3 region: CASIGTPGANQPQHF. The CDR3, as DNA: TGTGCCAGCATCGGGACTCCTGGGGCCAATCAGCCCCAGCATTTT. The chain links TRBV2 to TRBJ1-5; TRBD1 might be the D (5 bases). Germline V gives CDR1 SNHLY, CDR2 FYNNEI. The CDR3 has 15 amino acids. Trimming took 7 bases from V and 3 from J, leaving 16 bases between them.

The chain has TRBV21-1 and TRBJ2-3; the D segment call TRBD1 is taken from the table without a DNA check. TRBV21-1 is a known pseudogene. The CDR3 has 13 amino acids. DNA of the CDR3: TGTGCCAGCCCCTGGACAGGGGTGAATACGCAGTATTTT. Its protein is CASPWTGVNTQYF.

The J gene is TRBJ1-1, the V gene TRBV11-2; D is uncertain. The germline gives CDR1 SGHAT, CDR2 FQNNGV. The CDR3 is made up of 13 amino acids. V was clipped by 0 bases and J by 1 base, with 3 bases between them. In nucleotides, the CDR3 is TGTGCCAGCAGCTTAGATCGGAACACTGAAGCTTTCTTT. Protein: CASSLDRNTEAFF.

This chain connects TRBV6-5 to TRBJ1-6; D gene unclear. The V end was cut by 5 bases, the J end by 11 bases, with 10 bases between. The CDR3 has 12 residues. CDR1 is MNHEY, CDR2 SVGAGI, per germline. For the CDR3, the DNA is TGTGCCAGCAGTCGCAATTCTACACCCCTCCACTTT. Translation: CASSRNSTPLHF.

This clone appeared once. V gene TRBV12-3 or TRBV12-4 combines with J gene TRBJ2-1; perhaps TRBD2 as D (5 bases). The V and J ends lost 2 bases and 9 bases respectively, with 11 bases between them. This CDR3 contains 13 residues. In DNA, the CDR3 is TGTGCCAGCAGTTTAACGGGGTTTAGTGAGCAGTTCTTC. Amino acid sequence: CASSLTGFSEQFF.

The rearrangement uses TRBV9 and TRBJ2-5; weak D call: TRBD2 (6 bases). V lost 4 bases to trimming and J lost 2 bases, with 15 bases between them. Germline assignment: CDR1 SGDLS and CDR2 YYNGEE. The CDR3 contains 15 residues. CDR3 sequence: CASSTRLGPQETQYF. DNA for the CDR3: TGTGCCAGCAGCACCCGACTAGGCCCACAAGAGACCCAGTACTTC.

The chain combines TRBV3-1 (or the pseudogene TRBV3-2) with TRBJ1-5; TRBD1 agrees at 9 bases. From germline, CDR1 is LGHDT and CDR2 YNNKEL (reference sequence). There are 17 residues in the CDR3. Unmatched junction bases numbered 11, after V lost 4 bases and J lost 4 bases. The CDR3 DNA is TGTGCCAGCAGCCCACAAACTATCGGACAGGGGAATCAGCCCCAGCATTTT. Its protein product is CASSPQTIGQGNQPQHF.

The chain joins TRBV29-1 to TRBJ2-7; D gene ambiguous. V was trimmed by 4 bases and J by 2 bases, leaving 6 bases between them. Germline V gene data show CDR1 as SQVTM and CDR2 as ANQGSEA. The CDR3 is 11 amino acids. CDR3 in amino acids: CSVGLTYEQYF. CDR3 in DNA: TGCAGCGTTGGACTTACCTACGAGCAGTACTTC.

The chain uses TRBV19 and TRBJ1-5; D unclear. In germline, CDR1 is LNHDA, CDR2 SQIVND (reference sequence). The CDR3 runs to 16 residues. The germline V and J ends were trimmed by 3 bases and 1 base, with 13 bases remaining between them. CDR3 residues: CASSMGNRGSNQPQHF. The CDR3 region has the DNA TGTGCCAGTAGTATGGGTAACCGGGGAAGCAATCAGCCCCAGCATTTT.

This rearrangement joins TRBV9 to TRBJ2-3; the match to TRBD2 covers 10 bases. The CDR3 loop spans 19 amino acids. Germline-derived CDR1 and CDR2 are SGDLS and YYNGEE. J lost 3 bases, V lost 4 bases, and 17 bases had no gene match. The CDR3, as DNA: TGTGCCAGCAGCTTAACCGGGACTAGCGCCCGAGGAGCGACAGATACGCAGTATTTT. It is translated as CASSLTGTSARGATDTQYF.

The chain combines TRBV19 with TRBJ1-2; the D gene is possibly TRBD1 (5 bases). V lost 10 bases and J 8 bases, leaving 11 bases between the germline ends. Germline V gene data show CDR1 as LNHDA and CDR2 as SQIVND (reference sequence). This CDR3 has 10 amino acids. CDR3 bases: TGTGCCACCGGACAAATGGGCTACACCTTC. It yields the protein CATGQMGYTF.

V gene TRBV7-2 combines with J gene TRBJ1-2; 9 positions agree with TRBD1. The germline gives CDR1 SGHTA, CDR2 FQGNSA. The CDR3 consists of 15 residues. V shed 5 bases, J shed 0 bases, and the junction held 4 bases outside the gene matches. CDR3: CASSPRQGANYGYTF. The DNA for the CDR3 is TGTGCCAGCAGCCCAAGACAGGGGGCTAACTATGGCTACACCTTC.

The V gene is TRBV7-3, the J gene TRBJ1-2; TRBD1 aligns across 10 bases. The length of the CDR3 is 14 residues. Germline trimming cut 5 bases from V and 8 bases from J; bases unmatched to any gene: 8. The germline V gene has CDR1 SGHTA and CDR2 FQGTGA. This CDR3 reads CASSPDRGRDGYTF. CDR3 nucleotides: TGTGCCAGCAGCCCAGACAGGGGGCGGGACGGCTACACCTTC.

V gene TRBV12-3 or TRBV12-4 combines with J gene TRBJ2-1, with D unclear. The CDR3 runs to 13 residues. V was cut by 11 bases and J by 0 bases, with 11 bases left in between. The CDR3 is CASVISSYNEQFF. CDR3 DNA: TGTGCCTCCGTGATCAGCTCCTACAATGAGCAGTTCTTC.

The chain recombines TRBV3-1 (or the pseudogene TRBV3-2) with TRBJ2-7; 10 bases match TRBD2. Germline-derived CDR1 and CDR2 are LGHDT and YNNKEL (reference sequence). The junction had 7 bases not matched to a gene; V was cut back by 2 bases and J by 3 bases. The CDR3 runs to 16 residues. This CDR3 reads CASSQKLRTSGYEQYF. Written as DNA, the CDR3 is TGTGCCAGCAGCCAAAAACTTAGGACTAGCGGCTACGAGCAGTACTTC.